The 9 T cell receptor beta chains reported below all come from one sample, sequenced in a study of cytomegalovirus exposure and HLA in healthy donors. The PCR employed 60 Vbeta primers together with 13 Jbeta primers. Clones were read by immunoSEQ multiplex PCR, and TCRdb kept only the in-frame ones, dropping some. The sample yields roughly 180,000 clones, around 80% seen once. Sequences were obtained from PBMCs. The receptors shown here come from a woman aged 18-29 years in good health and CMV-seronegative.

V gene TRBV27 combines with J gene TRBJ1-2; 7 nucleotides match TRBD1. The ends lost 2 bases at V and 7 bases at J; junction bases unmatched: 13. This CDR3 is built from 16 residues. Germline CDR1 and CDR2: MNHEY and SMNVEV (reference sequence). The CDR3 loop reads CASSLEIQGQLTGYTF. CDR3 sequence (DNA): TGTGCCAGCAGTTTAGAGATTCAGGGACAGTTAACTGGCTACACCTTC.

This clone showed up just a few times. The chain carries TRBV6-5 and TRBJ2-1, with TRBD2 matching over 8 bases. Germline V gene lookup returns CDR1 MNHEY and CDR2 SVGAGI. The CDR3 totals 16 residues. Trimming at V came to 0 bases and at J to 9 bases, leaving 10 bases not matched to a gene. In DNA form, the CDR3 reads TGTGCCAGCAGTTACTCGAAGCTAGCGGGTCTCGGTGAGCAGTTCTTC. It is translated as CASSYSKLAGLGEQFF.

This clone was found a few times. This chain links TRBV23-1 with TRBJ2-7; D gene unclear. TRBV23-1 is given ORF status, its function remaining uncertain. The V and J ends lost 0 bases and 2 bases respectively, with 20 bases between them. There are 18 residues in the CDR3. The CDR3 nucleotides are TGCGCCAGCAGTCAATCCCCCCAAGATCGGCAGGAACCCTACGAGCAGTACTTC. This gives the protein CASSQSPQDRQEPYEQYF.

This rearrangement joins TRBV7-9 to TRBJ2-7; D possibly corresponds to TRBD2 (5 bases). The V gene's germline CDR1 is SEHNR and CDR2 FQNEAQ (reference sequence). The CDR3 consists of 11 residues. In DNA, the CDR3 is TGTGCATCCGGTCTAGGAGGAGAGCAGTACTTC. Encoded protein: CASGLGGEQYF.

In this sample, this clone turned up once. This chain joins TRBV28 and TRBJ2-7, with D possibly being TRBD2 (5 bases). V was shortened by 6 bases and J by 5 bases, with 11 bases between the two germline ends. CDR1 is MDHEN, CDR2 SYDVKM, per germline. The CDR3 sequence is 12 residues long. CDR3 in amino acids: CASRSTRNEQYF. DNA for the CDR3: TGTGCCAGCAGGTCCACTAGGAACGAGCAGTACTTC.

J is TRBJ2-7 and V is TRBV15; a weak D match, TRBD1 (5 bases). Trimming stripped 0 bases from V and 3 bases from J, with 6 bases between. The CDR3 loop spans 13 amino acids. Per the germline V gene, CDR1 is LNHNV and CDR2 is YYDKDF (reference sequence). The DNA of the CDR3 is TGTGCCACCAGCAGAGACAGGGTCTACGAGCAGTACTTC. Encoded protein: CATSRDRVYEQYF. Using reference TRBV15 and TRBJ2-7 for the parts outside the CDR3, the full variable domain is DAMVIQNPRYQVTQFGKPVTLSCSQTLNHNVMYWYQQKSSQAPKLLFHYYDKDFNNEADTPDNFQSRRPNTSFCFLDIRSPGLGDTAMYLCATSRDRVYEQYFGPGTRLTVT.

This rearrangement joins TRBV6-5 to TRBJ2-5; 9 nucleotides align to TRBD1. The J call may be incorrect, as the DNA end agrees better with TRBJ2-7. CDR1 is MNHEY and CDR2 is SVGAGI in the germline V gene. The CDR3 totals 15 residues. In nucleotides, the CDR3 is TGTGCCAGCAAACCGGGACAGGGTTCCCCCTACGAGCAGTACTTC. Its translation is CASKPGQGSPYEQYF.

This clone has more than one count but fewer than ten. The chain uses TRBV5-1 and TRBJ2-2; D is ambiguous. Germline V gene lookup returns CDR1 SGHRS and CDR2 YFSETQ. The CDR3 has 13 amino acids. V was trimmed by 6 bases and J by 3 bases, leaving 9 bases between them. This CDR3 is CASTAGYTGELFF. The CDR3 DNA is TGCGCCAGCACCGCCGGTTACACCGGGGAGCTGTTTTTT.

This clone was seen just once. This chain links TRBV27 with TRBJ2-1; 9 positions match TRBD2. The CDR3 length is 16 residues. Losses at the gene ends were 6 bases for V and 2 bases for J; bases not matched to a gene: 8. Germline V CDR1 and CDR2: MNHEY, SMNVEV (reference sequence). The CDR3 coding sequence is TGTGCCAGCAGCCCGGTAGCGGGAGCCGCCTACAATGAGCAGTTCTTC. Translating it yields CASSPVAGAAYNEQFF.